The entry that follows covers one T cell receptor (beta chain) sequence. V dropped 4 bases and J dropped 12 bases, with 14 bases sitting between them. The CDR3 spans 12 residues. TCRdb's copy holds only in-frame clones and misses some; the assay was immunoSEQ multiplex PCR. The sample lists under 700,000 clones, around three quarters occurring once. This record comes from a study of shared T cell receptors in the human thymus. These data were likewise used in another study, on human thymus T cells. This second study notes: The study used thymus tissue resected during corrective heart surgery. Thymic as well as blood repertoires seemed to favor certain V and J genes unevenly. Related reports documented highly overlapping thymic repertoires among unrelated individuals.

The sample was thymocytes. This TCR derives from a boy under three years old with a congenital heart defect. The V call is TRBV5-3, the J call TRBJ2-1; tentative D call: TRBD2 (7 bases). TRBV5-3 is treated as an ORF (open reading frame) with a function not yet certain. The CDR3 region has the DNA TGTGCCAGAAGCCTGTCGGGGGGCGTGCAGTTCTTC. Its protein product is CARSLSGGVQFF.